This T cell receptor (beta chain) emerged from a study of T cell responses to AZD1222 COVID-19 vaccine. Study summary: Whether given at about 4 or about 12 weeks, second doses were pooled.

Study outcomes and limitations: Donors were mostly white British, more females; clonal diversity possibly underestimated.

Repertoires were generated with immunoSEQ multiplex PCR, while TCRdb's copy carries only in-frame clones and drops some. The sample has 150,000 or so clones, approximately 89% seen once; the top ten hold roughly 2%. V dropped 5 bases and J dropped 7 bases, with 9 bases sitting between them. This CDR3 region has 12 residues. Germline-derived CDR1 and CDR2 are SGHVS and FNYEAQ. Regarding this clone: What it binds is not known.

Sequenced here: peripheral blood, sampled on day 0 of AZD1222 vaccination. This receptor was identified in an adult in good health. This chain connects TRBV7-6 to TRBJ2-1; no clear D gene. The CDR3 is CASSPRSNEQFF. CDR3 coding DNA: TGTGCCAGCAGCCCTAGGTCGAATGAGCAGTTCTTC.